Presented here are 13 T cell receptor beta chains from one specimen sequenced in a study of blood T cell repertoires in COVID-19. Profiled with immunoSEQ multiplex PCR; TCRdb holds only in-frame clones, not every one. Among 55,000 to 65,000 clones listed, under 85% were seen once. The sequenced material came from peripheral blood. The receptor set was obtained from a man aged 55 to 69 with acute or convalescent COVID-19.

J is TRBJ2-2 and V is TRBV5-1; tentative D call: TRBD1 (5 bases). CDR3 length equals 15 residues. Trimming stripped 5 bases from V and 2 bases from J, with 13 bases between. The germline V gene has CDR1 SGHRS and CDR2 YFSETQ. CDR3 sequence (DNA): TGCGCCAGCAGAAGGTCGACAGAAAACACCGGGGAGCTGTTTTTT. Its protein product is CASRRSTENTGELFF.

The chain has TRBV7-2 and TRBJ1-6; D gene ambiguous. V was trimmed by 7 bases and J by 9 bases, leaving 19 bases between them. Germline CDR1 and CDR2: SGHTA and FQGNSA. The CDR3 has 15 residues. The CDR3 DNA follows: TGTGCCAGCACTCCGGGGTCAGGTTTGGTTTCACCCCTCCACTTT. Translating it yields CASTPGSGLVSPLHF.

The rearrangement uses TRBV29-1 and TRBJ2-7, with no clear D. This CDR3 region has 15 residues. V was cut by 2 bases and J by 2 bases, with 16 bases left in between. CDR1 SQVTM and CDR2 ANQGSEA come from the germline V gene. CDR3 DNA: TGCAGCGTTGAACTCCTACAGTATCAGACCTACGAGCAGTACTTC. Translated: CSVELLQYQTYEQYF.

The chain is built from TRBV19 and TRBJ2-5; 16 bases are a match to TRBD2. Per germline, CDR1 LNHDA and CDR2 SQIVND (reference sequence). The V segment lost 5 bases and the J segment 4 bases; nucleotides outside the gene matches: 10. This CDR3 has 18 amino acids. This CDR3 reads CASSSDTGLAGGRETQYF. Written as DNA, the CDR3 is TGTGCCAGTAGTTCCGATACGGGACTAGCGGGGGGGAGAGAGACCCAGTACTTC. The full variable domain, with the rest looked up from reference TRBV19 and TRBJ2-5, is DGGITQSPKYLFRKEGQNVTLSCEQNLNHDAMYWYRQDPGQGLRLIYYSQIVNDFQKGDIAEGYSVSREKKESFPLTVTSAQKNPTAFYLCASSSDTGLAGGRETQYFGPGTRLLVL.

J is TRBJ2-1 and V is TRBV24-1; 9 nucleotides agree with TRBD1. After removal of 3 bases from V and 9 bases from J, the junction contained 5 bases not matched to a gene. This CDR3 has 14 amino acids. Germline loops: CDR1 KGHDR, CDR2 SFDVKD. DNA for the CDR3: TGTGCCACCAGTGATCCGGACAGGGGCGTTGAGCAGTTCTTC. As protein: CATSDPDRGVEQFF.

V is TRBV18 and J is TRBJ2-7; D may be TRBD1 (6 bases). Between the trimmed V and J ends, which lost 3 bases and 5 bases, there was a span of 11 bases. The CDR3 spans 13 residues. Germline V gene sequence: CDR1 KGHSH, CDR2 LQKENI. The CDR3 DNA follows: TGTGCCAGCTCACCGACAGGACCGGACGAGCAGTACTTC. As protein: CASSPTGPDEQYF.

In this sample, this clone turned up a few times. The same CDR3 can be traced to other DNA sequences in this sample. CDR3 bases: TGTGCCAGCAGCTTAGAGTTCAATTCACCCCTCCACTTT. Amino acid sequence: CASSLEFNSPLHF. The chain recombines TRBV7-3 with TRBJ1-6; D is undetermined. Germline CDR1 and CDR2: SGHTA and FQGTGA. This CDR3 is built from 13 residues. V shed 2 bases and J shed 7 bases, with 6 bases lying between them.

The genes are TRBV18 and TRBJ2-1; TRBD1 is a possible D gene (6 bases). Between the trimmed V and J ends, which lost 5 bases and 2 bases, there was a span of 13 bases. The CDR3 contains 15 residues. CDR1 is KGHSH, CDR2 LQKENI, per germline. CDR3 bases: TGTGCCAGCTCATCTCAGGGGAAGGCCTACAATGAGCAGTTCTTC. Translation: CASSSQGKAYNEQFF.

This chain connects TRBV27 to TRBJ2-7, with 8 bases lining up with TRBD1. CDR1 and CDR2 (germline): MNHEY, SMNVEV (reference sequence). V was clipped by 6 bases and J by 3 bases; unmatched bases: 10. The CDR3 has 15 residues. CDR3 DNA: TGTGCCAGCAGAGAACCCGGGACAGGAGGCTACGAGCAGTACTTC. This translates into CASREPGTGGYEQYF.

This chain uses TRBV6-6 with TRBJ2-7; TRBD1 agrees at 7 bases. After removal of 5 bases from V and 3 bases from J, the junction contained 4 bases not matched to a gene. This CDR3 contains 13 residues. CDR1 and CDR2 (germline): MNHNY, SVGAGI (reference sequence). The CDR3 DNA sequence: TGTGCCAGCAGTACCGGACAGGTCTACGAGCAGTACTTC. Protein sequence: CASSTGQVYEQYF.

The chain recombines TRBV24-1 with TRBJ2-1; TRBD1 matches at 10 bases. The CDR3 is 18 amino acids. The V gene's germline CDR1 is KGHDR and CDR2 SFDVKD. V lost 4 bases, J lost 6 bases, and 14 bases stayed unmatched. CDR3 protein: CATSDPNPRDRGPNEQFF. CDR3 DNA sequence: TGTGCCACCAGTGACCCGAACCCCCGGGACAGGGGCCCCAATGAGCAGTTCTTC.

The V and J genes are TRBV6-5 and TRBJ1-1; tentative D call: TRBD1 (6 bases). Trimming took 9 bases from V and 1 from J, leaving 15 bases between them. The CDR3 sequence is 14 residues long. The germline V gene encodes CDR1 MNHEY and CDR2 SVGAGI. DNA for the CDR3: TGTGCCAGTTCCCTTACAGGGACGAACACTGAAGCTTTCTTT. The encoded protein is CASSLTGTNTEAFF.

V gene TRBV6-5 combines with J gene TRBJ1-1; the D is unclear. V was pared by 6 bases and J by 6 bases, with 14 bases between. Germline CDR1 MNHEY, CDR2 SVGAGI. The CDR3 runs 13 residues. The CDR3 DNA reads as TGTGCCAGCAGCTCTACATGGCGGGCTGAAGCTTTCTTT. Translation gives CASSSTWRAEAFF.